This is a list of T cell receptor beta chains from one sample in a study of blood T cell repertoires in COVID-19. Sequenced by immunoSEQ multiplex PCR; TCRdb stores in-frame clones only, minus some. The data contain approximately 120,000 clones, 81% of them singletons. Sequencing was carried out using peripheral blood. The receptors originated from a man aged 30-40 years with COVID-19, enrolled during active disease. CDR3s include the opening cysteine and the closing phenylalanine or tryptophan. The D gene is left open where the match is weak. Not all rows give a size; the values are once, few, many and, for expanded clones, a class.

NA	TRBD2	TRBJ2-3	TRBV3-1/TRBV3-2	TGTGCCAGCAGCCTTTCGGGGGGGCTCCTCACAGATACGCAGTATTTT	CASSLSGGLLTDTQYF
NA	TRBD1	TRBJ1-2	TRBV6-5	TGTGCCAGCAGTTACTTCGCCGGGACAGGGTATGGCTACACCTTC	CASSYFAGTGYGYTF
NA	TRBD1	TRBJ2-5	TRBV11-2	TGTGCCAGCTCTCCGGACAGGATGGAGACCCAGTACTTC	CASSPDRMETQYF
NA	NA	TRBJ1-1	TRBV30	TGTGCCTGGAGTGTACTGATCTCTGAAGCTTTCTTT	CAWSVLISEAFF
NA	NA	TRBJ2-5	TRBV6-2/TRBV6-3	TGTGCCAGCAGTTACTCGGCCGGGGTTGTACAAGAGACCCAGTACTTC	CASSYSAGVVQETQYF
few	NA	TRBJ2-7	TRBV11-2	TGTGCCAGCAGTTTAGTACAGGGTGGCGAGCAGTACTTC	CASSLVQGGEQYF
NA	NA	TRBJ2-5	TRBV12-2	TGTGCAAGTCGCTTAGCGAAATACGGCCAGGAATATACCCAGTACTTC	CASRLAKYGQEYTQYF
NA	NA	TRBJ1-4	TRBV30	TGTGCCTGGAGTCCCATCTTGGGGAGTGGGTCAAATGAAAAACTGTTTTTT	CAWSPILGSGSNEKLFF
NA	NA	TRBJ1-5	TRBV6-5	TGTGCCAGCAGTTACTCCTCAGGTGCCAATCAGCCCCAGCATTTT	CASSYSSGANQPQHF
NA	NA	TRBJ2-2	TRBV7-2	TGTGCCAGCAGCCCAGACGGGGAGAACACCGGGGAGCTGTTTTTT	CASSPDGENTGELFF